A single sample is the source of the 24 T cell receptor beta chains below, sequenced in a study of CD8+CD57+ T cells in acquired aplastic anemia. Profiling that covered TCR beta VDJ and CDR3 relied on genomic DNA as its template. A single record per CDR3 protein comes from TCRdb applying MiXCR to the reads. The sample contains roughly 80,000 distinct CDR3 sequences, around 44% of which appear only once. Sequencing used sorted CD4+, CD8+, or CD8+CD57+ T cells (not recorded which) from PBMCs. These receptors all come from a human donor in good health, serving as a control.

This clonotype was picked up many times. The chain has TRBV12-3 or TRBV12-4 and TRBJ2-3; D uncertain. V lost 6 bases, J lost 3 bases, and 16 bases lay in between. This CDR3 has 15 residues. CDR3 nucleotide sequence: TGTGCCAGCAGCACCACAGAAAGGTCGACAGATACGCAGTATTTT. Encoded protein: CASSTTERSTDTQYF.

This chain uses TRBV28 with TRBJ1-5; a weak D match, TRBD1 (6 bases). The CDR3 loop spans 12 amino acids. From germline, CDR1 is MDHEN and CDR2 SYDVKM. V was pared by 8 bases and J by 6 bases, with 11 bases between. The CDR3 sequence is CASSTGTQPQHF. The CDR3 region has the DNA TGTGCCAGCTCAACAGGGACTCAGCCCCAGCATTTT. The full variable domain, completed using reference TRBV28 and TRBJ1-5, is DVKVTQSSRYLVKRTGEKVFLECVQDMDHENMFWYRQDPGLGLRLIYFSYDVKMKEKGDIPEGYSVSREKKERFSLILESASTNQTSMYLCASSTGTQPQHFGDGTRLSIL.

The chain links TRBV2 to TRBJ1-6; no firm D call. Germline CDR1 is SNHLY and CDR2 is FYNNEI. The CDR3 covers 12 residues. V was shortened by 3 bases and J by 6 bases, with 3 bases between the two germline ends. CDR3 in DNA: TGTGCCAGCAGTGACAGTAATTCACCCCTCCACTTT. Its protein is CASSDSNSPLHF. The full variable domain, rest sourced from reference TRBV2 and TRBJ1-6, is EPEVTQTPSHQVTQMGQEVILRCVPISNHLYFYWYRQILGQKVEFLVSFYNNEISEKSEIFDDQFSVERPDGSNFTLKIRSTKLEDSAMYFCASSDSNSPLHFGNGTRLTVT.

The CDR3 nucleotides read TGTGCCACCAGCACCCAAGTGGGCGCTGGCAATCAGCCCCAGCATTTT. Translation gives CATSTQVGAGNQPQHF. The chain joins TRBV15 to TRBJ1-5; D call uncertain. This CDR3 region has 16 residues. The ends were cut back, 4 bases at V and 2 bases at J, with 15 bases in the middle. In germline, CDR1 is LNHNV, CDR2 YYDKDF (reference sequence). Combining the CDR3 with reference TRBV15 and TRBJ1-5 gives the whole variable domain DAMVIQNPRYQVTQFGKPVTLSCSQTLNHNVMYWYQQKSSQAPKLLFHYYDKDFNNEADTPDNFQSRRPNTSFCFLDIRSPGLGDTAMYLCATSTQVGAGNQPQHFGDGTRLSIL.

This chain uses TRBV2 with TRBJ2-3; 8 nucleotides match TRBD2. V lost 5 bases to trimming and J lost 5 bases; unmatched junction nucleotides: 12. The CDR3 covers 16 residues. Germline values: CDR1 SNHLY, CDR2 FYNNEI. The CDR3 sequence is CASSKIGGALEDTQYF. The CDR3 bases are TGTGCCAGCAGTAAGATCGGGGGGGCCTTGGAAGATACGCAGTATTTT.

This clonotype was detected ten times or more. The chain joins TRBV15 to TRBJ1-1; 9 bases line up with TRBD1. Germline trimming cut 3 bases from V and 4 bases from J; bases unmatched to any gene: 6. Germline V gives CDR1 LNHNV, CDR2 YYDKDF (reference sequence). The CDR3 extends over 15 amino acids. The CDR3 loop is CATSSPGTGTTEAFF. The CDR3 DNA sequence: TGTGCCACCAGCAGCCCCGGGACAGGGACCACTGAAGCTTTCTTT.

The chain recombines TRBV9 with TRBJ1-1; D unclear. CDR3 length: 13 residues. Trimming removed 3 bases from V and 8 bases from J, with 14 bases in between. Per the germline V gene, CDR1 is SGDLS and CDR2 is YYNGEE. CDR3 sequence reads: CASSGDRATEAFF. The CDR3 region has the DNA TGTGCCAGCAGCGGAGACCGGGCTACCGAAGCTTTCTTT.

This clonotype occurred many times. V and J are TRBV5-1 and TRBJ1-1, with TRBD1 identical over 8 bases. Losses at the gene ends were 7 bases for V and 8 bases for J; bases not matched to a gene: 10. CDR1 SGHRS and CDR2 YFSETQ come from the germline V gene. The CDR3 contains 13 residues. The CDR3 here is CASVGQGGREAFF. CDR3 nucleotides: TGCGCCAGCGTCGGACAGGGAGGGAGGGAAGCTTTCTTT.

This clonotype was found a few times. The rearrangement links TRBV6-5 to TRBJ1-1; no clear D. The germline V gene encodes CDR1 MNHEY and CDR2 SVGAGI. The CDR3 spans 14 residues. Trimming left V 0 bases short and J 1 base short, with 6 bases between. CDR3 in DNA: TGTGCCAGCAGTTACTCCGGAGAGAACACTGAAGCTTTCTTT. Translation: CASSYSGENTEAFF.

At least ten counts were recorded for this clonotype. The genes are TRBV11-3 and TRBJ2-7, with unresolved D. The CDR3 has 14 residues. V shed 5 bases and J shed 4 bases, with 15 bases lying between them. CDR1 and CDR2 from the germline V gene are SGHNT and YENEEA. The CDR3 nucleotides are TGTGCCAGCAGCCCCCCTTACCCCCGGTACGAGCAGTACTTC. Protein sequence: CASSPPYPRYEQYF.

This clonotype turned up a few times. The chain recombines TRBV25-1 with TRBJ2-3; D may correspond to TRBD1 or TRBD2 (5 bases each). The CDR3 covers 14 residues. V lost 11 bases and J 2 bases, leaving 17 bases between the germline ends. Looked up from germline, CDR1 is MGHDK and CDR2 is SYGVNS. Here the CDR3 DNA reads TGTGCCTCAAATTCGGGACGGATCACAGATACGCAGTATTTT. Translating gives CASNSGRITDTQYF.

The rearrangement links TRBV15 to TRBJ1-6, with D hard to call. V lost 1 base to trimming and J lost 10 bases, with 8 bases between them. Germline CDR1 reads LNHNV; CDR2 reads YYDKDF (reference sequence). There are 13 residues in the CDR3. CDR3 in amino acids: CATSRGANSPLHF. The CDR3 coding sequence is TGTGCCACCAGCAGAGGGGCTAACTCACCCCTCCACTTT.

The CDR3 bases are TGTGCCAGCAGCTCTTCACAGGGTTCAGATACGCAGTATTTT. This encodes CASSSSQGSDTQYF. This sequence joins TRBV2 and TRBJ2-3, with D possibly being TRBD1 (6 bases). The CDR3 is 14 residues long. With 6 bases removed from V and 4 bases from J, the gap between germline ends came to 14 bases. Germline loops: CDR1 SNHLY, CDR2 FYNNEI.

The chain recombines TRBV5-4 with TRBJ2-2, with TRBD1 matching over 7 bases. There are 17 residues in the CDR3. Germline V gene lookup returns CDR1 SGHNT and CDR2 YYREEE (reference sequence). The trim removed 2 bases at V and 2 bases at J, leaving 9 bases unmatched. CDR3 amino acids: CASSFRGGSGNTGELFF. CDR3 coding DNA: TGTGCCAGCAGCTTCAGAGGGGGCTCTGGAAACACCGGGGAGCTGTTTTTT.

The table lists this clonotype with a count of one. CDR3 sequence: CASEGRRGNYGYTF. CDR3 DNA sequence: TGCGCCAGCGAGGGTAGAAGGGGCAACTATGGCTACACCTTC. The rearrangement links TRBV10-1 to TRBJ1-2, with D perhaps TRBD1 (5 bases). V shed 8 bases and J shed 2 bases, with 15 bases lying between them. The CDR3 is 14 amino acids. Per the germline V gene, CDR1 is WNHNN and CDR2 is SYGVQD (reference sequence).

Many counts were recorded for this clonotype. The V and J genes are TRBV27 and TRBJ1-5, with D possibly being TRBD1 (5 bases). The CDR3 has 13 residues. V was shortened by 10 bases and J by 3 bases, with 13 bases between the two germline ends. Germline CDR1 MNHEY, CDR2 SMNVEV (reference sequence). The CDR3 loop is CATGGTVNQPQHF. CDR3 nucleotides: TGTGCCACGGGGGGGACTGTCAATCAGCCCCAGCATTTT.

This chain links TRBV12-3 or TRBV12-4 with TRBJ1-1; D is unclear. The CDR3 runs to 13 residues. The V end lost 2 bases, the J end lost 1 base, and 5 bases lay between the germline ends. The CDR3 nucleotides read TGTGCCAGCAGTTTATGGCAGAACACTGAAGCTTTCTTT. It codes for CASSLWQNTEAFF.

The sample holds many counts of this clonotype. The chain recombines TRBV9 with TRBJ1-3, with TRBD1 as a possible D gene (5 bases). Germline loops: CDR1 SGDLS, CDR2 YYNGEE. The CDR3 is 14 residues long. Trimming shortened V by 1 base and J by 3 bases, and 8 bases separated the two germline ends. The CDR3 loop reads CASSVQGGGNTIYF. CDR3 bases: TGTGCCAGCAGCGTACAGGGAGGTGGAAACACCATATATTTT.

This clonotype has just a few counts. The gene calls are TRBV12-3 or TRBV12-4 and TRBJ2-2; 11 nucleotides agree with TRBD2. The CDR3 extends over 15 amino acids. J gave up 5 bases and V 6 bases, and 5 bases lay outside the gene matches. The CDR3: CASSLAGGLTGELFF. The DNA of the CDR3 is TGTGCCAGCAGCCTAGCGGGAGGACTTACCGGGGAGCTGTTTTTT.

The V and J genes are TRBV12-3 or TRBV12-4 and TRBJ1-3; no reliable D call. With 4 bases removed from V and 4 bases from J, the gap between germline ends came to 11 bases. The CDR3 has 14 amino acids. CDR3 amino acids: CASSYGSEGNTIYF. The CDR3 DNA is TGTGCCAGCAGTTACGGGTCAGAAGGAAACACCATATATTTT.

The chain joins TRBV20-1 to TRBJ2-6; a weak D match, TRBD2 (6 bases). Trimming shortened V by 1 base and J by 4 bases, and 17 bases separated the two germline ends. Germline values: CDR1 DFQATT, CDR2 SNEGSKA (reference sequence). The CDR3 totals 17 residues. The CDR3 nucleotides read TGCAGTGCTAGAGGCTCGCTAGGGGCGGGAGGGGCCAACGTCCTGACTTTC. It encodes CSARGSLGAGGANVLTF.

The chain recombines TRBV24-1 with TRBJ2-2; tentatively, D is TRBD1 (5 bases). The V end was cut by 0 bases, the J end by 4 bases, with 11 bases between. From germline, CDR1 is KGHDR and CDR2 SFDVKD. The CDR3 length is 16 residues. The CDR3 nucleotides are TGTGCCACCAGTGATTTGAGTCAGGGCACCACCGGGGAGCTGTTTTTT. The encoded protein is CATSDLSQGTTGELFF.

The J gene is TRBJ1-4, the V gene TRBV9; D is ambiguous. CDR1 SGDLS and CDR2 YYNGEE come from the germline V gene. The CDR3 covers 15 residues. V was trimmed by 0 bases and J by 6 bases, leaving 12 bases between them. CDR3 loop: CASSVGGSGYEKLFF. CDR3 DNA sequence: TGTGCCAGCAGCGTAGGTGGGTCGGGGTATGAAAAACTGTTTTTT. The full variable domain, its missing parts supplied by reference TRBV9 and TRBJ1-4, is DSGVTQTPKHLITATGQRVTLRCSPRSGDLSVYWYQQSLDQGLQFLIQYYNGEERAKGNILERFSAQQFPDLHSELNLSSLELGDSALYFCASSVGGSGYEKLFFGSGTQLSVL.

The chain has TRBV5-4 and TRBJ1-2; 7 nucleotides match TRBD1. V gave up 1 base and J gave up 1 base; unmatched junction bases: 13. CDR3 length: 18 amino acids. Germline V gives CDR1 SGHNT, CDR2 YYREEE (reference sequence). The CDR3 nucleotides read TGTGCCAGCAGCTTGTTTTTTGGGACAGATGTTATTAACTATGGCTACACCTTC. This encodes CASSLFFGTDVINYGYTF.